These 15 T cell receptor beta chains share one sample of origin, sequenced in a study of cytomegalovirus exposure and HLA in healthy donors listed by TCRdb under 2017. Receptor amplification or capture employed the immunoSEQ multiplex PCR assay. The multiplex PCR relied on a mix of 60 forward primers for TCR Vbeta segments and 13 reverse primers for TCR Jbeta segments. The table comes from immuneACCESS by way of TCRdb, which keeps in-frame sequences with V and J called. Part of the clones is missing from these tables; in studies checked, under half for an unresolved V gene and the rest for unknown reasons. The sample table records about 140,000 clones; 65% to 80% of these occur just once. The ten largest make up about 6.4% of the sample. Sequencing input: PBMCs. The receptors were sampled from a man aged 30 to 39 in good health and CMV-seronegative.

This sequence joins TRBV28 and TRBJ1-6; TRBD1 agrees at 10 bases. Germline V gene data show CDR1 as MDHEN and CDR2 as SYDVKM. The CDR3 totals 15 residues. Losses at the gene ends were 6 bases for V and 10 bases for J; bases not matched to a gene: 9. CDR3 DNA: TGTGCCAGCAGCCCCCGGACAGGGGGAGAGTCACCCCTCCACTTT. It encodes CASSPRTGGESPLHF.

This sequence joins TRBV28 and TRBJ1-2, with a tentative D call TRBD1 (6 bases). Trimming took 1 base from V and 4 from J, leaving 13 bases between them. The germline gives CDR1 MDHEN, CDR2 SYDVKM. The CDR3 extends over 15 amino acids. CDR3 in amino acids: CASSLFQGSSYGYTF. DNA for the CDR3: TGTGCCAGCAGTTTATTCCAGGGGTCTAGCTATGGCTACACCTTC.

The V call is TRBV5-4, the J call TRBJ2-5, with 9 bases fitting TRBD2. The CDR3 is 15 residues long. The V segment lost 3 bases and the J segment 3 bases; nucleotides outside the gene matches: 6. The germline gives CDR1 SGHNT, CDR2 YYREEE (reference sequence). In nucleotides, the CDR3 is TGTGCCAGCAGCTCCTCCGGGACTAGCAAAGAGACCCAGTACTTC. Translating gives CASSSSGTSKETQYF.

V gene TRBV5-4 combines with J gene TRBJ2-5; TRBD1 matches at 7 bases. The CDR3 runs 12 residues. Germline V gene lookup returns CDR1 SGHNT and CDR2 YYREEE (reference sequence). Trimming removed 6 bases from V and 5 bases from J; junction bases left unmatched: 4. CDR3 in DNA: TGTGCCAGCAACCGGGACAGCGAGACCCAGTACTTC. It translates to CASNRDSETQYF.

This chain uses TRBV7-2 with TRBJ2-2; tentative D call: TRBD2 (5 bases). Germline-derived CDR1 and CDR2 are SGHTA and FQGNSA. Trimming removed 4 bases from V and 1 base from J, with 13 bases in between. There are 16 residues in the CDR3. The CDR3 DNA is TGTGCCAGCAGCTCCTACCTCGGGGTGAACACCGGGGAGCTGTTTTTT. This gives the protein CASSSYLGVNTGELFF.

A few counts support this clone. This chain uses TRBV27 with TRBJ2-5, with D perhaps TRBD1 (5 bases). This CDR3 region has 13 residues. CDR1 and CDR2 (germline): MNHEY, SMNVEV (reference sequence). V was clipped by 3 bases and J by 3 bases, with 8 bases between them. The CDR3 region is CASSFRREETQYF. CDR3 bases: TGTGCCAGCAGTTTTCGCAGGGAAGAGACCCAGTACTTC.

V is TRBV7-9 and J is TRBJ2-1, with D uncertain. V lost 8 bases and J lost 7, with 15 bases in between. Germline assignment: CDR1 SEHNR and CDR2 FQNEAQ (reference sequence). This CDR3 comprises 13 residues. CDR3 sequence reads: CASLRGAGNEQFF. The CDR3 DNA reads TGTGCCAGCTTACGTGGAGCCGGGAATGAGCAGTTCTTC.

A few counts support this clone. This chain joins TRBV28 and TRBJ2-5; 8 bases are a match to TRBD1. Germline V gene data show CDR1 as MDHEN and CDR2 as SYDVKM. CDR3 length: 16 amino acids. V trimming: 5 bases; J trimming: 2 bases; junction bases outside the gene matches: 10. CDR3 residues: CASSPPKWTGQETQYF. The CDR3 DNA reads as TGTGCCAGCAGTCCCCCGAAGTGGACAGGGCAAGAGACCCAGTACTTC.

This CDR3 reads CASGGGGAHEQYF. The DNA of the CDR3 is TGTGCCAGCGGGGGCGGGGGGGCCCACGAGCAGTACTTC. This chain links TRBV28 with TRBJ2-7; TRBD2 aligns across 9 bases. V was pared by 8 bases and J by 5 bases, with 7 bases of the junction left unmatched. The germline V gene has CDR1 MDHEN and CDR2 SYDVKM. The CDR3 is 13 residues long.

This sequence joins TRBV9 and TRBJ2-2; D call uncertain. The CDR3 extends over 15 amino acids. Germline V lookup: CDR1 SGDLS, CDR2 YYNGEE. V was shortened by 0 bases and J by 1 base, with 7 bases between the two germline ends. CDR3: CASSVVPGNTGELFF. As DNA, the CDR3 is TGTGCCAGCAGCGTAGTACCGGGGAACACCGGGGAGCTGTTTTTT.

This clone was detected only once. V is TRBV27 and J is TRBJ2-7, with 9 bases that match TRBD2. Trimming took 4 bases from V and 4 from J; bases not matched to a gene: 5. Germline V CDR1 and CDR2: MNHEY, SMNVEV (reference sequence). CDR3 length: 14 amino acids. CDR3 coding DNA: TGTGCCAGCAGTTGGGAAGCGGGAGGTTACGAGCAGTACTTC. This encodes CASSWEAGGYEQYF.

The V call is TRBV7-2, the J call TRBJ2-7, with 8 bases that match TRBD2. The J segment lost 3 bases and the V segment lost 2 bases, leaving 6 bases of the junction unmatched. Germline CDR1 reads SGHTA; CDR2 reads FQGNSA. This CDR3 has 15 amino acids. CDR3 DNA sequence: TGTGCCAGCAGCTTAAGCCCCACTAGCGGCTACGAGCAGTACTTC. Its translation: CASSLSPTSGYEQYF.

The sample holds a few counts of this clone. The chain has TRBV7-6 and TRBJ2-1; 9 nucleotides match TRBD1. CDR3 length: 15 amino acids. V gave up 1 base and J gave up 9 bases; unmatched junction bases: 7. Germline V gene data show CDR1 as SGHVS and CDR2 as FNYEAQ. The CDR3 DNA reads TGTGCCAGCAGCTTAGAGGGACAGGGTCACGGTGAGCAGTTCTTC. Translating it yields CASSLEGQGHGEQFF.

V gene TRBV7-6 combines with J gene TRBJ2-7, with TRBD1 identical over 7 bases. CDR3 length: 16 amino acids. Unmatched junction bases numbered 6, after V lost 1 base and J lost 0 bases. Germline-derived CDR1 and CDR2 are SGHVS and FNYEAQ. The CDR3 DNA follows: TGTGCCAGCAGCTTAGGAGGGGGCGGACCCTCCTACGAGCAGTACTTC. This codes for CASSLGGGGPSYEQYF.

The chain carries TRBV6-5 and TRBJ2-6, with D unclear. V dropped 6 bases and J dropped 2 bases, with 11 bases sitting between them. This CDR3 is built from 15 residues. Germline CDR1 and CDR2: MNHEY and SVGAGI. The CDR3 sequence is CASRESYTGANVLTF. The CDR3, as DNA: TGTGCCAGCAGGGAGTCGTATACTGGGGCCAACGTCCTGACTTTC.